At least ten counts were recorded for the clone carrying this T cell receptor (beta chain). Its matching antigen is unknown. The data derive from a study of T-cell reconstitution after alpha-beta-depleted transplantation in children. Findings and caveats of the study: At around two months after transplant, the alpha-beta T cells were reportedly derived from several hundred expanded clones that came from non-depleted graft cells. After transplant, high TCRbeta diversity at day 60 in some patients arose from surviving recipient T cells and thymic progenitors. Fresh T-cell production supplied most of the T-cell counts and diversity seen one year after transplant.

Trimming removed 3 bases from V and 5 bases from J, with 8 bases in between. This CDR3 region has 13 residues. Library preparation (for TCRbeta) was performed with unique molecular identifiers. Via MiXCR, TCRdb re-called the PCR reads, giving one row per CDR3 protein. The data show around 490,000 distinct CDR3 sequences, 11% seen once. This TCR derives from a female patient aged 2-10 years who had a stem cell transplant for aplastic anemia, so the T cells may come from the graft donor. The source was PBMCs, mostly from graft donor cells, collected 180 days after TCRalphabeta/CD19-depleted stem cell transplant. The chain joins TRBV12-3 or TRBV12-4 to TRBJ2-1; D is unresolved. CDR3: CASSFNLNNEQFF. CDR3 coding DNA: TGTGCCAGCAGTTTTAACTTGAACAATGAGCAGTTCTTC.